This TCR beta chain is drawn from a study of metastatic and nonmetastatic thyroid tumors. Study overall: Where malignant and benign thyroid patients were concerned, repertoires were compared across blood and tumor or nodule tissue.

This clone has a single count. Antigen specificity is unknown. General observations from the study: The study reportedly found significantly higher TCR beta diversity in malignant thyroid tumors than benign nodules, in blood and tumor.

Before thyroid surgery, none of the patients had received any treatment. In the original workflow: The authors used CDR3 differences across clinicopathological groups to build a distant-metastasis classifier for papillary thyroid cancer. Via MiXCR, TCRdb re-called the PCR reads. The V and J calls were not made by the authors but by TCRdb's processing. Counted here are roughly 30,000 clones, around 25% occurring once; the ten biggest clones make up roughly 15%. V was trimmed by 1 base and J by 9 bases, leaving 13 bases between them. Per the germline V gene, CDR1 is SGHKS and CDR2 is YYEKEE (reference sequence). The CDR3 has 13 amino acids.

The source material was blood. The TCR sequence derives from a female donor with papillary thyroid cancer or a benign thyroid nodule (not recorded which). Some clones in this sample may be carry-over from other donors' samples. The chain combines TRBV5-5 with TRBJ1-2; maybe TRBD1 (6 bases). CDR3 sequence (DNA): TGTGCCAGCAGCTTGCGGCAGGGGTATTGCTACACCTTC. This gives the protein CASSLRQGYCYTF. Full variable domain (missing parts from reference TRBV5-5 and TRBJ1-2): DAGVTQSPTHLIKTRGQQVTLRCSPISGHKSVSWYQQVLGQGPQFIFQYYEKEERGRGNFPDRFSARQFPNYSSELNVNALLLGDSALYLCASSLRQGYCYTFGSGTRLTVV.